A single sample gave rise to the 27 T cell receptor beta chains below, sequenced in a study of blood T cell repertoires in COVID-19. Libraries were prepared by immunoSEQ multiplex PCR; TCRdb keeps only in-frame clonotypes and omits some of them. Found here are nearly 350,000 clones, more than 75% of them singletons; the top ten hold approximately 0.99%. The sequencing input was PBMCs or T cells enriched from blood (not recorded which). These receptors came from a woman in her 30s who had recovered from COVID-19.

The chain couples TRBV15 to TRBJ2-6, with D possibly matching TRBD1 (5 bases). Trimming pared 1 base from V and 0 bases from J, leaving 13 bases between. Germline CDR1 and CDR2: LNHNV and YYDKDF (reference sequence). The CDR3 length is 18 residues. In DNA, the CDR3 is TGTGCCACCAGCAGAGGACGACAGCTAAGCTCTGGGGCCAACGTCCTGACTTTC. This encodes CATSRGRQLSSGANVLTF.

The V call is TRBV6-2 or TRBV6-3, the J call TRBJ2-5; TRBD1 is a possible D gene (6 bases). Trimming removed 6 bases from V and 5 bases from J, with 10 bases in between. From germline, CDR1 is MNHEY and CDR2 SVGEGT. The CDR3 is 12 residues long. The CDR3 nucleotides are TGTGCCAGCAGCCGAAGGGGGGAGACCCAGTACTTC. As protein: CASSRRGETQYF.

The V and J genes are TRBV24-1 and TRBJ2-1; no definite D call. In germline, CDR1 is KGHDR, CDR2 SFDVKD. Trimming stripped 0 bases from V and 6 bases from J, with 8 bases between. CDR3 length: 14 residues. CDR3 protein: CATSDLSVPNEQFF. CDR3 DNA: TGTGCCACCAGTGATTTGTCAGTCCCCAATGAGCAGTTCTTC.

The chain couples TRBV6-5 to TRBJ2-2, with 8 positions matching TRBD2. V was clipped by 6 bases and J by 6 bases; unmatched bases: 9. The CDR3 extends over 15 amino acids. Germline lookup yields CDR1 MNHEY and CDR2 SVGAGI. The CDR3 sequence is CASSQVGGVPGELFF. DNA of the CDR3: TGTGCCAGCAGCCAGGTCGGGGGGGTGCCCGGGGAGCTGTTTTTT.

V and J are TRBV3-1 (or the pseudogene TRBV3-2) and TRBJ2-5, with 12 bases lining up with TRBD2. The CDR3 length is 19 residues. The J segment lost 5 bases and the V segment lost 2 bases, leaving 15 bases of the junction unmatched. CDR1 and CDR2 from the germline V gene are LGHDT and YNNKEL (reference sequence). CDR3 loop: CASSQTTSGGSWGRETQYF. The CDR3 DNA is TGTGCCAGCAGCCAAACGACTAGCGGGGGTTCCTGGGGGAGGGAGACCCAGTACTTC.

The V and J genes are TRBV28 and TRBJ2-2; perhaps TRBD1 as D (6 bases). The germline gives CDR1 MDHEN, CDR2 SYDVKM. The CDR3 consists of 15 residues. V dropped 9 bases and J dropped 3 bases, with 17 bases sitting between them. CDR3 sequence: CASYRGGLDTGELFF. For the CDR3, the DNA is TGTGCCAGTTACAGAGGGGGATTGGACACCGGGGAGCTGTTTTTT.

The chain couples TRBV7-2 to TRBJ1-5; D gene uncertain. CDR3 length: 15 residues. The germline gives CDR1 SGHTA, CDR2 FQGNSA. The V end lost 0 bases, the J end lost 5 bases, and 11 bases lay between the germline ends. The CDR3 is CASSLAPRSDQPQHF. CDR3 DNA: TGTGCCAGCAGCTTAGCCCCCCGCTCGGATCAGCCCCAGCATTTT.

The rearrangement links TRBV20-1 to TRBJ1-1, with TRBD1 as a possible D gene (5 bases). The CDR3 extends over 11 amino acids. Per the germline V gene, CDR1 is DFQATT and CDR2 is SNEGSKA (reference sequence). Trimming cost V 1 base and J 8 bases, with 8 bases left between them. CDR3 region: CSARGDYEAFF. CDR3 in DNA: TGCAGTGCTAGAGGGGACTACGAAGCTTTCTTT.

In DNA, the CDR3 is TGTGCCAGCAGCCCGGGACAGAGGTGGCAGCCCCAGCATTTT. Translating gives CASSPGQRWQPQHF. This sequence joins TRBV7-2 and TRBJ1-5; 7 nucleotides align to TRBD1. The CDR3 totals 14 residues. From germline, CDR1 is SGHTA and CDR2 FQGNSA. V was pared by 5 bases and J by 7 bases, with 8 bases of the junction left unmatched. Filled out from reference TRBV7-2 and TRBJ1-5, the complete variable domain reads GAGVSQSPSNKVTEKGKDVELRCDPISGHTALYWYRQSLGQGLEFLIYFQGNSAPDKSGLPSDRFSAERTGGSVSTLTIQRTQQEDSAVYLCASSPGQRWQPQHFGDGTRLSIL.

This clone was counted a single time. The rearrangement uses TRBV9 and TRBJ1-3; no firm D call. This CDR3 has 14 amino acids. Germline CDR1 and CDR2: SGDLS and YYNGEE. V was cut by 0 bases and J by 4 bases, with 8 bases left in between. CDR3 nucleotide sequence: TGTGCCAGCAGCGTAGTAGAGGGCGGAAACACCATATATTTT. It is translated as CASSVVEGGNTIYF.

The J gene is TRBJ1-4, the V gene TRBV7-9; tentatively, D is TRBD1 (6 bases). V was shortened by 5 bases and J by 5 bases, with 15 bases between the two germline ends. The CDR3 is 15 amino acids. From germline, CDR1 is SEHNR and CDR2 FQNEAQ (reference sequence). CDR3 amino acids: CASSTIRDKNEKLFF. For the CDR3, the DNA is TGTGCCAGCAGCACCATCCGGGACAAAAATGAAAAACTGTTTTTT.

The sample holds a few counts of this clone. This chain joins TRBV2 and TRBJ2-3, with D possibly TRBD2 on 6 matching bases. The CDR3 is 14 residues long. Germline lookup yields CDR1 SNHLY and CDR2 FYNNEI. Trimming shortened V by 6 bases and J by 0 bases, and 10 bases separated the two germline ends. CDR3 sequence reads: CASREGRSTDTQYF. The CDR3 DNA follows: TGTGCCAGCAGGGAGGGACGGAGCACAGATACGCAGTATTTT.

V gene TRBV7-2 combines with J gene TRBJ1-3; D gene uncertain. The CDR3 loop spans 14 amino acids. Germline V gene lookup returns CDR1 SGHTA and CDR2 FQGNSA. V was clipped by 5 bases and J by 0 bases, with 8 bases between them. The CDR3 loop reads CASSPGNSGNTIYF. The CDR3 DNA is TGTGCCAGCAGCCCCGGGAACTCTGGAAACACCATATATTTT.

The chain uses TRBV5-4 and TRBJ1-2; possible D gene TRBD1, 5 bases. CDR3 length equals 15 residues. Between the trimmed V and J ends, which lost 6 bases and 3 bases, there was a span of 18 bases. Germline CDR1 is SGHNT and CDR2 is YYREEE (reference sequence). The CDR3 DNA sequence: TGTGCCAGCACTCTCGATGGGGGGGTTGACTATGGCTACACCTTC. Translation: CASTLDGGVDYGYTF. The variable domain in full, completed from reference TRBV5-4 and TRBJ1-2, reads ETGVTQSPTHLIKTRGQQVTLRCSSQSGHNTVSWYQQALGQGPQFIFQYYREEENGRGNFPPRFSGLQFPNYSSELNVNALELDDSALYLCASTLDGGVDYGYTFGSGTRLTVV.

This sequence joins TRBV3-1 (or the pseudogene TRBV3-2) and TRBJ1-2, with D maybe TRBD1 (5 bases). The CDR3 totals 12 residues. Germline CDR1 LGHDT, CDR2 YNNKEL (reference sequence). V lost 4 bases and J 8 bases, leaving 11 bases between the germline ends. The CDR3 sequence is CASSLVGLGYTF. In DNA form, the CDR3 reads TGTGCCAGCAGCCTCGTGGGGCTCGGCTACACCTTC.

V gene TRBV21-1 combines with J gene TRBJ1-5; the tabulated D call, TRBD1, remains unverified against the DNA. TRBV21-1 is a pseudogene. This CDR3 spans 17 amino acids. The CDR3 DNA sequence: TGTGCCAGCAGCAAGCTTAGGACAGGGGCGTACGGGCAGCCCCAGCATTTT. Translation: CASSKLRTGAYGQPQHF.

In nucleotides, the CDR3 is TGTGCCAGCAGTTACATCGTCGGCGCATCAAGCGCTGAAGCTTTCTTT. It encodes CASSYIVGASSAEAFF. The rearrangement joins TRBV6-5 to TRBJ1-1; D is unclear. CDR3 length: 16 residues. Per germline, CDR1 MNHEY and CDR2 SVGAGI. V dropped 2 bases and J dropped 6 bases, with 19 bases sitting between them.

This rearrangement joins TRBV28 to TRBJ2-7; 7 positions match TRBD2. CDR1 is MDHEN, CDR2 SYDVKM, per germline. CDR3 size: 15 residues. Losses at the gene ends were 5 bases for V and 2 bases for J; bases not matched to a gene: 9. CDR3 loop: CASSPTGTNTYEQYF. The DNA for the CDR3 is TGTGCCAGCAGTCCAACCGGGACTAACACCTACGAGCAGTACTTC.

This clone came up once. The same CDR3 is also encoded by other DNA sequences in this sample. V and J are TRBV10-3 and TRBJ1-6; a weak D match, TRBD1 (5 bases). Trimming took off 0 bases at V and 6 bases at J, with 6 bases between the two ends. This CDR3 has 14 amino acids. Looked up from germline, CDR1 is ENHRY and CDR2 is SYGVKD. The CDR3 reads CAISESTVNSPLHF. CDR3 nucleotides: TGTGCCATCAGTGAGTCGACAGTTAATTCACCCCTCCACTTT.

The J gene is TRBJ2-2, the V gene TRBV15; 7 nucleotides align to TRBD1. Germline values: CDR1 LNHNV, CDR2 YYDKDF (reference sequence). The length of the CDR3 is 17 residues. J was trimmed by 3 bases and V by 1 base; bases with no gene match: 8. The CDR3 region is CATSRGLTGSDTGELFF. The CDR3, as DNA: TGTGCCACCAGCAGAGGTCTGACAGGGAGCGACACCGGGGAGCTGTTTTTT.

This clone showed up just a few times. This sequence joins TRBV21-1 and TRBJ1-2. TRBV21-1 is a known pseudogene. This CDR3 is 12 amino acids long. The CDR3 DNA reads TGTGCCAGCAGCGAAGGCGCGGGGATCTCCACCTTC. This encodes CASSEGAGISTF.

This clone was found once. This rearrangement joins TRBV10-2 to TRBJ1-2; D call uncertain. CDR3 length: 12 residues. CDR1 is WSHSY and CDR2 is SAAADI in the germline V gene. Trimming cost V 10 bases and J 7 bases, with 16 bases left between them. The CDR3 DNA reads TGCGCCACACTGGGCGGGTCCGGTGGCTACACCTTC. Its protein is CATLGGSGGYTF.

V gene TRBV2 combines with J gene TRBJ1-4; 9 bases line up with TRBD1. CDR3 length: 13 residues. V lost 7 bases and J lost 8; bases outside the gene matches: 5. Looked up from germline, CDR1 is SNHLY and CDR2 is FYNNEI. CDR3 sequence reads: CASTWTGEEKLFF. The CDR3 bases are TGTGCCAGCACGTGGACAGGGGAAGAAAAACTGTTTTTT. The full variable domain, in which reference TRBV2 and TRBJ1-4 provide the parts outside the CDR3, is EPEVTQTPSHQVTQMGQEVILRCVPISNHLYFYWYRQILGQKVEFLVSFYNNEISEKSEIFDDQFSVERPDGSNFTLKIRSTKLEDSAMYFCASTWTGEEKLFFGSGTQLSVL.

The CDR3 bases are TGTGCCACCAGCAGTAACAGGGGCAATGAGCAGTTCTTC. Amino acid sequence: CATSSNRGNEQFF. The V and J genes are TRBV15 and TRBJ2-1; 7 nucleotides align to TRBD1. This CDR3 region has 13 residues. The V gene end was trimmed by 3 bases and the J gene end by 6 bases; junction bases not matched to a gene: 2. The germline gives CDR1 LNHNV, CDR2 YYDKDF (reference sequence).

This clone has ten or more counts. This CDR3 is also generated by other DNA sequences in the sample. The rearrangement links TRBV7-8 to TRBJ2-7; 9 nucleotides line up with TRBD1. Per germline, CDR1 SGHVS and CDR2 FQNEAQ. Trimming cost V 5 bases and J 1 base; bases outside gene matches: 6. The CDR3 runs to 15 residues. CDR3 protein: CASSPGQGPSYEQYF. The CDR3 nucleotides are TGTGCCAGCAGCCCTGGACAGGGGCCTTCCTACGAGCAGTACTTC. Full variable domain (outside the CDR3, taken from reference TRBV7-8 and TRBJ2-7): GAGVSQSPRYKVAKRGQDVALRCDPISGHVSLFWYQQALGQGPEFLTYFQNEAQLDKSGLPSDRFFAERPEGSVSTLKIQRTQQEDSAVYLCASSPGQGPSYEQYFGPGTRLTVT.

This chain connects TRBV20-1 to TRBJ1-4; maybe TRBD1 (5 bases). The germline V gene has CDR1 DFQATT and CDR2 SNEGSKA (reference sequence). CDR3 length: 14 amino acids. V was shortened by 3 bases and J by 3 bases, with 11 bases between the two germline ends. CDR3 in DNA: TGCAGTGCTAGTTCTGGGGCTGCTAATGAAAAACTGTTTTTT. This encodes CSASSGAANEKLFF.

J is TRBJ2-1 and V is TRBV30, with a tentative D call TRBD2 (6 bases). Germline V gene lookup returns CDR1 GTSNPN and CDR2 SVGIG (reference sequence). The CDR3 is 14 amino acids. Between the trimmed V and J ends, which lost 7 bases and 3 bases, there was a span of 16 bases. The CDR3: CASSPGGNYNEQFF. CDR3 sequence (DNA): TGTGCCTCGTCCCCCGGGGGAAACTACAATGAGCAGTTCTTC.